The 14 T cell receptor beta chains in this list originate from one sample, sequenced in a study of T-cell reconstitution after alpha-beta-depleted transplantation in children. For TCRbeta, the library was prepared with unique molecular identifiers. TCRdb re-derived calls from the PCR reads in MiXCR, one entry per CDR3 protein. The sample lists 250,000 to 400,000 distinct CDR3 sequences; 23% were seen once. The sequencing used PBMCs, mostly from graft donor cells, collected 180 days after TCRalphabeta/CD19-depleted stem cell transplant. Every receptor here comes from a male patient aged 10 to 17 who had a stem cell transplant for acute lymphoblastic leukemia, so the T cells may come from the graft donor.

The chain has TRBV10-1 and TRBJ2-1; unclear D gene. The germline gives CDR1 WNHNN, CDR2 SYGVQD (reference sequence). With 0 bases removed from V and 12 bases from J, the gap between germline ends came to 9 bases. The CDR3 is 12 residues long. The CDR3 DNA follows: TGCGCCAGCAGTGAGTCCGGGTACGGGCAGTTCTTC. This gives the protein CASSESGYGQFF.

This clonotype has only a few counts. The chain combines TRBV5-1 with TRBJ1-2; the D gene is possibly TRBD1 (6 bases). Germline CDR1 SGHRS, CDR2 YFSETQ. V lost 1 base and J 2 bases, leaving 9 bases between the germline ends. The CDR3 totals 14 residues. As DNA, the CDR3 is TGCGCCAGCAGCTTGACAGGGAGGAACTATGGCTACACCTTC. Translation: CASSLTGRNYGYTF.

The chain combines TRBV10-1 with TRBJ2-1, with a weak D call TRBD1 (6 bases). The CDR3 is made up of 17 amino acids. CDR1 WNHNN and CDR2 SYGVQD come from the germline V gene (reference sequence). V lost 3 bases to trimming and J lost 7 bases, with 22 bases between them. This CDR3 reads CASSEGGSVIPWNEQFF. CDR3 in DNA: TGCGCCAGCAGTGAAGGGGGATCGGTTATACCGTGGAATGAGCAGTTCTTC.

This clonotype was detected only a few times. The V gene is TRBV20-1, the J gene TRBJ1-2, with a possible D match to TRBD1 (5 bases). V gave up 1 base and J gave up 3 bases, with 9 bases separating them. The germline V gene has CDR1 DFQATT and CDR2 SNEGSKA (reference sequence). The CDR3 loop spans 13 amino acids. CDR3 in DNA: TGCAGTGCTAGAGTCCAGGGAGACTATGGCTACACCTTC. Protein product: CSARVQGDYGYTF.

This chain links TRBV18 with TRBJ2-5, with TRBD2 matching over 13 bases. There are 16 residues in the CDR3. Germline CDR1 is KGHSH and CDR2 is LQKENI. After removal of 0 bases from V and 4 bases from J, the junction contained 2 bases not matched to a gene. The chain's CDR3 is CASSPPRTSGRETQYF. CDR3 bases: TGTGCCAGCTCACCACCGAGGACTAGCGGGAGAGAGACCCAGTACTTC.

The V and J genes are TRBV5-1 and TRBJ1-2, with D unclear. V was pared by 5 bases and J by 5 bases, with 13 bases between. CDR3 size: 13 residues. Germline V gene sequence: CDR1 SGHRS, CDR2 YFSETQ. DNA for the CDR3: TGCGCCAGCAGTCCCGGGAGTTCTTATGGCTACACCTTC. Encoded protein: CASSPGSSYGYTF.

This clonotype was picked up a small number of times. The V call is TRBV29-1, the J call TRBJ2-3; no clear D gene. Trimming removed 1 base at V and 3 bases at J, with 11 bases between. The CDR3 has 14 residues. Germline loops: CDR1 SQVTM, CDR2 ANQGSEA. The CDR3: CSVEGPIGTDTQYF. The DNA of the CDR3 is TGCAGCGTTGAAGGGCCCATAGGAACAGATACGCAGTATTTT.

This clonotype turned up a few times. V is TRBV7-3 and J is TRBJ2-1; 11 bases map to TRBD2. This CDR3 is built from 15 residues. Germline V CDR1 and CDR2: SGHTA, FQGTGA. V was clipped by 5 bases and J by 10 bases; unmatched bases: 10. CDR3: CASSPLAGGSIEQFF. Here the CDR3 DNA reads TGTGCCAGCAGCCCTCTAGCGGGAGGTTCCATCGAGCAGTTCTTC.

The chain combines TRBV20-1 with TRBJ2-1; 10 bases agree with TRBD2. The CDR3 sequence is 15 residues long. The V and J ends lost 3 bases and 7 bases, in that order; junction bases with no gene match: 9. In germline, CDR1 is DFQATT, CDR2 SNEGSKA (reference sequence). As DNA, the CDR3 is TGCAGTGCTAGTCCCAGCGGGAGGGTTTGGAATGAGCAGTTCTTC. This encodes CSASPSGRVWNEQFF.

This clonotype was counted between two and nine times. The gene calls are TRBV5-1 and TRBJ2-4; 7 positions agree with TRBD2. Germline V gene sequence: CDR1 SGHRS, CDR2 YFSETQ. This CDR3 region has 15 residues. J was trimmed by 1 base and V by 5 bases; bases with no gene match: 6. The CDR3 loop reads CASREAGYAKNIQYF. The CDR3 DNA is TGCGCCAGCAGGGAAGCGGGATATGCCAAAAACATTCAGTACTTC.

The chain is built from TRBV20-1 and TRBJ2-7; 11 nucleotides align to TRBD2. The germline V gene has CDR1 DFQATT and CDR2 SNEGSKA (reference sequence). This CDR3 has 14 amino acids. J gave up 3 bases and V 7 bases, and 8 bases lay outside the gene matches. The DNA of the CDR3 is TGCAGTGGTAACGTAGCGGGAGGGTTCTACGAGCAGTACTTC. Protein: CSGNVAGGFYEQYF.

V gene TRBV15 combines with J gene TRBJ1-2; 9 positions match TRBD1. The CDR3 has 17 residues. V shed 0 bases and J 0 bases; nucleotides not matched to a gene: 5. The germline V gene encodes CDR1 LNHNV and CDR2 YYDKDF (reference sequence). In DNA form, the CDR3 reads TGTGCCACCAGCAGAGATCCCCGACAGGGGGCTAACTATGGCTACACCTTC. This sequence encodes CATSRDPRQGANYGYTF.

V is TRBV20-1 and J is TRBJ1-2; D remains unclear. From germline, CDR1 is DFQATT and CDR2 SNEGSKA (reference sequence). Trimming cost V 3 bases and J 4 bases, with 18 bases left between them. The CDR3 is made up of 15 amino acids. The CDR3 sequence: CSASLRFGFVYGYTF. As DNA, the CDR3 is TGCAGTGCTAGTTTGCGGTTCGGATTTGTCTATGGCTACACCTTC.

CDR3 bases: TGTGCCAGCACCTTTGGGGGGGCCGGGAACACTGAAGCTTTCTTT. Protein: CASTFGGAGNTEAFF. The gene calls are TRBV25-1 and TRBJ1-1, with D maybe TRBD1 (6 bases). CDR1 MGHDK and CDR2 SYGVNS come from the germline V gene. V was trimmed by 7 bases and J by 1 base, leaving 16 bases between them. This CDR3 has 15 amino acids.